Sequencing of this TCR beta chain was carried out in a study of shared clonotypes between healthy human individuals (dated by TCRdb to about 2020). Study-wide context: Three men and a couple of women, aged 18 to 49 years, made up the cohort. For each donor, CD4 naive and CD4 memory were each given three plates, CD8 naive was given two plates, and CD8 memory was given one plate. To estimate repertoire size and how much clonotype sharing occurs between individuals, the study deeply sequenced the blood TCR repertoires of several healthy adults. Different laboratories and diverse techniques were used to prepare libraries and sequence TCR repertoires, to increase sequencing depth and limit assay-specific biases. Per donor, leukapheresis produced somewhere between about 0.9 and 9.5 billion PBMCs.

A remark on this clone: The antigen this receptor binds is unknown. No base qualities exist here, and no much larger clone lies one base off it.

Using the deep immunoSEQ assay, TCR CDR3 regions were amplified from genomic DNA by multiplex PCR. Extracted genomic DNA from each cell subset was distributed evenly across all wells of several immunoSEQ 96-well plates, and each plate was treated as a replicate. Each replicate PCR for sorted subsets received about 0.2 ug genomic DNA, equal to some 32,000 T cell genomes. Purified libraries were measured with a Qubit 3.0 fluorometer, size-checked on a Bioanalyzer 2100, and measured again with the KAPA Library Quantification kit. A separate single-read 150-cycle Illumina NextSeq 550 flow cell was used to sequence each immunoSEQ 96-well plate. For the original study's pipeline: Because the immunoSEQ output included only junctional sequences and no quality scores, the filtering could not be the same as the filtering used for full-length reads. Sequences were annotated with PyIR, a Python wrapper for IgBLAST v1.9, using IMGT germline references to assign V/J genes and CDR3. Reads were filtered out if the reads had weak V/J assignments (E-value above 1e-6), no CDR3, stop codons, out-of-frame junctions, or ambiguous translated residues. A V3J clonotype was defined by an identical inferred V gene, J gene, and CDR3 amino acid sequence. Percentage overlap between repertoires was calculated by dividing the number of shared unique clonotypes by the size of the smaller repertoire. Three approaches were used to assess repertoire richness: RTK rarefaction, the Chao1 estimator, and Recon v2.1 estimates of unobserved clonotypes. OLGA was used to compute generation probabilities for all TCRbeta clonotypes that the gDNA method yielded from several donors. Not all clones reach the TCRdb copy of this immuneACCESS table, which keeps in-frame sequences only. Checked studies attribute under half of the gap to unresolved V genes and leave the rest unexplained. The DNA gave D and trimming, while V, J and clone size come from that table. The sample table records under 1 million clones; around 92% of these occur just once. Less than 25% of the sample is taken by the ten largest.

At the junction V is shortened by 0 bases and J by 7 bases; bases outside the gene matches: 5. The CDR3, cysteine through phenylalanine, is 16 amino acids long. Only the CDR3 region is kept as DNA, spanning 48 bases read in frame from base 1. The germline V gene supplies CDR1 MNHEY and CDR2 SVGAGI. Results the study describes overall, beyond this receptor: Only blood was sampled, and tissue TCR repertoires likely differ from those in blood. Compared with non-shared clonotypes, the clonotypes found in all four sorted-subset donors had higher generation probabilities. Incomplete sequencing was indicated by rarefaction of sorted-subset datasets, despite the large sequencing depth. Estimated clonotype richness was generally larger for naive than for memory subsets. Based on pairwise subsampling, the degree of clonotype sharing among donors was expected to be affected by sequencing depth. Sharing across four donors was observed for 5% to 6.5% of naive CD4, 3.5% of naive CD8, around 2.5% of memory CD4, and about 0.4% of memory CD8 clonotypes. The genetic and exposure-history diversity represented was limited by the small number of donors.

For the CD8 naive samples, CD45RO-negative cells were positively selected for CCR7, yielding a CD45RA+CCR7+ population from which TemRA cells were excluded. The donors were healthy, HIV-negative adults who had no recently reported acute infections or vaccinations. Every donor was a Caucasian adult residing in Nashville, Tennessee, USA. After blood collection by leukapheresis, PBMCs were isolated using Ficoll-Histopaque density gradient centrifugation and then cryopreserved in the vapor phase of liquid nitrogen. Analytical flow cytometry was used to check the purity and quantity of every magnetically sorted T cell population. Each sorted fraction had its genomic DNA isolated and then quantified by UV absorbance on a Nanodrop 2000c.

Sequenced material: naive CD8+ T cells sorted from blood. The sample's cell subset or site label is to be understood as: CD45RA+CCR7+. The sequence is built from TRBV6-5 and TRBJ2-1; TRBD2 lines up with 11 middle nucleotides. This clonotype originated in a man under 40 in good health. The DNA sequence follows: TGTGCCAGCAGTTACTCTGGGACTAGCGGTTGGAATGAGCAGTTCTTC. Translation gives CASSYSGTSGWNEQFF.